Included here is one T cell receptor (beta chain) sequence, with context. These data come from a study of CD8 T cells in Susac syndrome. The CD8+ and CD4+ T cells were negatively isolated, with the TEMRA cells enriched by FACS. V was clipped by 3 bases and J by 2 bases, with 7 bases between them. The CDR3 is 13 amino acids. CDR1 MNHEY and CDR2 SVGAGI come from the germline V gene. Reverse transcription of about 0.45 to 1 ug RNA was performed with random hexamers. The amplification used immunoSEQ multiplex PCR on TCR beta CDR3; it spanned 54 Vbeta and 13 Jbeta. TCRdb re-called the immunoSEQ multiplex PCR reads with MiXCR, one entry per CDR3 protein. The table has some 300,000 distinct CDR3 sequences, around 91% seen once; the top ten hold 0.18%.

Material for sequencing was CD8+ T cells from PBMCs. The chain uses TRBV6-5 and TRBJ2-5, with D possibly called TRBD1 or TRBD2 (5 bases each). This TCR derives from a human donor with multiple sclerosis. The CDR3 sequence is CASSYGGQETQYF. For the CDR3, the DNA is TGTGCCAGCAGTTATGGGGGTCAAGAGACCCAGTACTTC.